This TCR beta chain was captured by sequencing in a study of PD-1 blockade in classical Hodgkin lymphoma. For the study at large: Intravenous delivery of nivolumab at 3 mg/kg to patients occurred every 2 weeks. Study-level points and caveats: The origin of the repertoire differences remains undefined, with disease activity or prior therapy as possible causes. At C4D1, TCR diversity had climbed significantly for CD4+ cells, though not for CD8+ cells.

Libraries were prepared by immunoSEQ multiplex PCR; TCRdb keeps only in-frame clonotypes and omits some of them. This table holds 20,000 to 30,000 clones, around 86% found once. With no exception, relapse followed autologous stem cell transplantation in all patients, and brentuximab vedotin exposure varied. Best responses fell into complete response, partial response or progressive disease. This CDR3 has 14 amino acids. The germline CDR1 and CDR2 sequences are SGHRS and YFSETQ. V was shortened by 0 bases and J by 3 bases, with 9 bases between the two germline ends. A note on this clone: What it binds is not known.

The clonotype was recovered from a human donor with classical Hodgkin lymphoma. The sample was peripheral blood mononuclear cells (PBMCs), taken at baseline. The genes are TRBV5-1 and TRBJ1-2; maybe TRBD1 (5 bases). For the CDR3, the DNA is TGCGCCAGCAGCTTGGGTCGCAGGGACTATGGCTACACCTTC. As protein: CASSLGRRDYGYTF.